This is a list of T cell receptor beta chains from one sample in a study of blood T cell repertoires in COVID-19. The repertoire was sequenced with immunoSEQ multiplex PCR; TCRdb's copy has only in-frame clones and lacks some. The repertoire includes hundreds of thousands of clones, roughly 90% of them detected once, and approximately 4.3% sits in the top ten. What was sequenced was peripheral blood. These TCRs come from a man aged 40-55 years with acute or convalescent COVID-19. Both conserved end residues are part of each CDR3.

V	J	CDR3
TRBV19	TRBJ1-4	CASSSGQGRLFF
TRBV7-9	TRBJ2-2	CASSLWTGGDTGELFF
TRBV7-2	TRBJ2-7	CASSYGGEGNEQYF
TRBV7-2	TRBJ1-2	CASSAWTGNKAYGYTF
TRBV5-4	TRBJ1-6	CASSLGGGQNSPLHF
TRBV29-1	TRBJ1-4	CSVETGTREKLFF
TRBV30	TRBJ1-1	CAWKQGTEAFF
TRBV25-1	TRBJ1-3	CASSEGSADWGNTIYF
TRBV5-1	TRBJ2-3	CASSTTVGAGWDTQYF
TRBV7-2	TRBJ1-1	CASRPDWRNTEAFF
TRBV5-1	TRBJ2-5	CASSLAGTGEETQYF
TRBV13	TRBJ2-7	CASSSLGGKQYF
TRBV19	TRBJ2-2	CASSIVMGSGGTGELFF
TRBV11-2	TRBJ2-7	CASSSRQGDTYEQYF
TRBV2	TRBJ2-1	CASSEWGLGDEQFF
TRBV7-2	TRBJ2-7	CASSLAPETSIYEQYF
TRBV6-2/TRBV6-3	TRBJ2-7	CASSYSGTGLKGFYEQYF
TRBV24-1	TRBJ2-1	CATGGVFGASGFNEQFF
TRBV10-3	TRBJ1-1	CAISEDRLPNTEAFF
TRBV6-1	TRBJ1-5	CASSEQAPRANQPQHF
TRBV19	TRBJ1-1	CASSTALTGRTEAFF
TRBV30	TRBJ1-6	CAFDSPLHF
TRBV3-1/TRBV3-2	TRBJ1-1	CASSRTGFTEAFF
TRBV7-9	TRBJ2-7	CASSPPGESGKQYF
TRBV6-5	TRBJ2-3	CASSYSVTDTDTQYF
TRBV9	TRBJ1-4	CASSPRARSTNEKLFF
TRBV4-1	TRBJ1-4	CASSQGGLGEKLFF
TRBV19	TRBJ1-3	CASSTGRGGRGGAGNTIYF
TRBV5-1	TRBJ1-1	CASSRDRGRRLDTEAFF
TRBV3-1/TRBV3-2	TRBJ2-7	CASSLRSYEQYF
TRBV2	TRBJ2-3	CASSADSTDTQYF
TRBV9	TRBJ2-1	CASSAGVSTSSYNEQFF
TRBV12-3/TRBV12-4	TRBJ1-5	CASSLTGSQPQHF
TRBV5-1	TRBJ2-3	CASSLVLASDTQYF
TRBV4-1	TRBJ1-1	CASSQGRGTEAFF
TRBV5-1	TRBJ2-7	CASSVDRYEQYF
TRBV27	TRBJ1-6	CASSSYREPNSPLHF
TRBV24-1	TRBJ2-1	CATSESRQNPYNEQFF
TRBV27	TRBJ2-7	CASSLSGQARGEQYF
TRBV10-3	TRBJ1-6	CAISESQRVGPLHF
TRBV11-2	TRBJ2-7	CASSLIVVDEQYF
TRBV6-1	TRBJ2-3	CASSEALRTAATTQYF
TRBV30	TRBJ2-3	CAWSWGGGTDTQYF
TRBV11-3	TRBJ2-1	CASSLLTGQSLGAEQFF
TRBV10-2	TRBJ2-2	CASSESVSGTGELFF
TRBV7-9	TRBJ2-7	CASSLGSGNYPYEQYF
TRBV6-5	TRBJ1-4	CASRGRGMRNEKLFF
TRBV3-1/TRBV3-2	TRBJ1-2	CASSLQGPNYGYTF
TRBV15	TRBJ2-7	CATSRAPINTYEQYF
TRBV6-5	TRBJ1-3	CASSYTHPLSGNTIYF
TRBV7-2	TRBJ1-3	CASSLSPGIGNTIYF
TRBV6-5	TRBJ1-1	CASSYPGDTRAFF
TRBV19	TRBJ2-2	CASNTGRNTGELFF
TRBV18	TRBJ1-2	CASSPSRGNYGYTF
TRBV3-1/TRBV3-2	TRBJ2-1	CASSQPGRGKYNEQFF